This T cell receptor beta chain was sequenced during a study of shared clonotypes between healthy human individuals. Regarding the study as a whole: Despite large depth, rarefaction showed incomplete sorted-subset sequencing. Several donors held 5% to 5.5% of naive CD4 clonotypes in common.

The method was immunoSEQ multiplex PCR; TCRdb's version includes in-frame clones alone and lacks a portion of them. Of 2 million to 2.5 million clones listed, 93% are singletons. Details on this clone: Its antigen is not identified.

In the CD4+ fraction, cells were divided into CD45RA+ naive and CD45RA-negative memory subsets. The ends lost 5 bases at V and 1 base at J; junction bases unmatched: 8. Germline V gene data show CDR1 as LNHDA and CDR2 as SQIVND (reference sequence). The CDR3 contains 16 residues. The clonotype was recovered from a man between 18 and 29 years old in good health. Some clones in this sample may be carry-over from other donors' samples. This rearrangement joins TRBV19 to TRBJ2-7; 10 nucleotides match TRBD1. Sequencing was carried out using naive CD4+ T cells from PBMCs. The subset: CD45RA+ positively selected. The CDR3 DNA is TGTGCCAGTAGTGGGTTAGGACAGGGGGGATCCTACGAGCAGTACTTC. Protein: CASSGLGQGGSYEQYF.